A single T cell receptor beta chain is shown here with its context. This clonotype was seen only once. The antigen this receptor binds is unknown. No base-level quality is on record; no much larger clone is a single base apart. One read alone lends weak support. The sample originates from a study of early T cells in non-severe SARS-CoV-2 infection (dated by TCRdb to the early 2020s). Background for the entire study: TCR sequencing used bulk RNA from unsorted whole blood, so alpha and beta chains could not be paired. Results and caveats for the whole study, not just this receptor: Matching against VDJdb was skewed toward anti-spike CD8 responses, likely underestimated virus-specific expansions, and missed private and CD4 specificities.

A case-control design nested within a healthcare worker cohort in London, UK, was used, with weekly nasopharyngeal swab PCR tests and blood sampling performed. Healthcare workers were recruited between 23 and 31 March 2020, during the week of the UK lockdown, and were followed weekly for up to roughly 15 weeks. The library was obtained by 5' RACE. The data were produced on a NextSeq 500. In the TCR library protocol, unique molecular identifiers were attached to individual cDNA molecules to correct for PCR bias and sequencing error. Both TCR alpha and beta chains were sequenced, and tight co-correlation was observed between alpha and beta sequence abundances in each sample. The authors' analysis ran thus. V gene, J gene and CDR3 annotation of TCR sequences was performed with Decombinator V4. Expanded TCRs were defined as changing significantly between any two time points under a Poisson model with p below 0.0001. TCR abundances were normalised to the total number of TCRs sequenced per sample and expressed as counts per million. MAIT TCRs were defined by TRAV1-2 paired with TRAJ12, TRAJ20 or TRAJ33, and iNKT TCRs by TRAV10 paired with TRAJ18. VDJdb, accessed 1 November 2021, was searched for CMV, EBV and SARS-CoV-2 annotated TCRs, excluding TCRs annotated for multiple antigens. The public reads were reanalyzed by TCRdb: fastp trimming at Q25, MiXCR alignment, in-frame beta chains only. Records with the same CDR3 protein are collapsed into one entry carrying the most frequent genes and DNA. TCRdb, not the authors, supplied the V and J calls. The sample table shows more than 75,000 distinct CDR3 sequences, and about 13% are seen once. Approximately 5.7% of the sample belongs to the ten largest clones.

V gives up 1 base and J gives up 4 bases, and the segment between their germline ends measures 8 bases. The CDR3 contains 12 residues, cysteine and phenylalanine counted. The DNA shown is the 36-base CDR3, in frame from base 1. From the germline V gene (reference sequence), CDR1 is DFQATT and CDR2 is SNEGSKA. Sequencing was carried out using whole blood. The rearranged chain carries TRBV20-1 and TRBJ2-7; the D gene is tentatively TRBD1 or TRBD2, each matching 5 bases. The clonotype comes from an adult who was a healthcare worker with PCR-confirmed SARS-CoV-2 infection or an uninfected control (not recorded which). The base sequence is TGCAGTGCTAGAGGAGAGGGGTACGAGCAGTACTTC. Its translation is CSARGEGYEQYF.